This record covers a single TCR beta chain. The germline V gene encodes CDR1 MNHEY and CDR2 SVGAGI. The CDR3 spans 15 residues. Trimming at V came to 4 bases and at J to 7 bases, leaving 7 bases not matched to a gene. The entry originates in a study of blood T cell repertoires in COVID-19. Profiling relied on immunoSEQ multiplex PCR, and the TCRdb table lists in-frame clones only, not all of them. The table records about 92,000 clones, approximately 90% of them present only once. A Seattle source enrolled patients during active infection and followed them longitudinally. The chain employs TRBV6-5 and TRBJ2-2, with 9 bases fitting TRBD1. The receptor was isolated from an older woman with COVID-19, enrolled during active disease. The source material was peripheral blood. In nucleotides, the CDR3 is TGTGCCAGCAGTTGGCCGGGACAGGGAAACGGGGAGCTGTTTTTT. This codes for CASSWPGQGNGELFF.